This TCR beta chain was retrieved from a study of identical twins. TCRdb itself ran the 5' RACE reads through MiXCR, one entry per CDR3 protein. The table lists about 220,000 distinct CDR3 sequences, approximately 8.3% of them singletons, with 1.9% in the top ten. The V gene lost 0 bases and the J gene lost 10 bases, with 4 bases spanning the gap. The CDR3 spans 12 residues. Looked up from germline, CDR1 is ENHRY and CDR2 is SYGVKD. This clonotype was detected many times. These same data were also listed under a study on yellow fever vaccine responses in identical twins.

The genes are TRBV10-3 and TRBJ1-6; no clear D. Input material: memory (CD45RO+) T cells sorted from blood. The TCR was taken from a woman aged 18-35 years in good health. CDR3 in amino acids: CAISESESPLHF. The CDR3 DNA reads as TGTGCCATCAGTGAGTCGGAATCACCCCTCCACTTT.